The 6 T cell receptor beta chains in this list originate from one sample, sequenced in a study of STAT5B mutations in CD4+ large granular lymphocyte leukemia (dated by TCRdb to 2022 to 2024). The library was generated by the immunoSEQ multiplex PCR assay. In its TCRdb copy, this immuneACCESS table keeps in-frame sequences only and misses some clones. Where compared with another copy, unresolved V genes explain less than half of these, and the others have no known cause. This sample lists tens of thousands of clones; 70% to 80% were detected once. 8% to 10% of the sample is taken by the ten largest. Input material: CD4+ T cells from blood buffy coats. Receptors originate from a human donor in good health.

The genes are TRBV28 and TRBJ1-1; the D gene is possibly TRBD1 (6 bases). Trimming stripped 3 bases from V and 8 bases from J, with 13 bases between. Germline V gene lookup returns CDR1 MDHEN and CDR2 SYDVKM. There are 13 residues in the CDR3. The CDR3 nucleotides are TGTGCCAGCAGTTTTTCATTTGGGACAGAAGCTTTCTTT. Translation: CASSFSFGTEAFF.

CDR3 nucleotides: TGTGCCAGCTCACCTAATCTAGCGGGAGGAGAGACCCAGTACTTC. This gives the protein CASSPNLAGGETQYF. The rearrangement uses TRBV18 and TRBJ2-5, with 11 bases fitting TRBD2. The germline CDR1 and CDR2 sequences are KGHSH and LQKENI. The trim removed 3 bases at V and 4 bases at J, leaving 4 bases unmatched. The CDR3 spans 15 residues.

V usage is TRBV28 and J usage is TRBJ1-5; D may be TRBD1 (5 bases). V gave up 5 bases and J gave up 1 base, with 9 bases separating them. The CDR3 is 14 amino acids. Germline CDR1 reads MDHEN; CDR2 reads SYDVKM. CDR3 residues: CASSQGGSNQPQHF. In DNA, the CDR3 is TGTGCCAGCAGTCAGGGAGGGAGCAATCAGCCCCAGCATTTT.

This chain uses TRBV2 with TRBJ1-2; a possible D gene is TRBD1 (5 bases). Germline values: CDR1 SNHLY, CDR2 FYNNEI. CDR3 size: 14 residues. V lost 4 bases, J lost 4 bases, and 13 bases lay in between. The CDR3 DNA sequence: TGTGCCAGCAGTGCGCAGGGACGACGCTATGGCTACACCTTC. It codes for CASSAQGRRYGYTF. Drawing the rest from reference TRBV2 and TRBJ1-2, the complete variable domain is EPEVTQTPSHQVTQMGQEVILRCVPISNHLYFYWYRQILGQKVEFLVSFYNNEISEKSEIFDDQFSVERPDGSNFTLKIRSTKLEDSAMYFCASSAQGRRYGYTFGSGTRLTVV.

The V call is TRBV28, the J call TRBJ2-7; 8 bases are a match to TRBD2. Germline CDR1 and CDR2: MDHEN and SYDVKM. The CDR3 has 15 residues. V lost 4 bases to trimming and J lost 3 bases; unmatched junction nucleotides: 8. The CDR3 DNA follows: TGTGCCAGCAGTTCCGCAGGTAGCGGGAACTACGAGCAGTACTTC. It specifies CASSSAGSGNYEQYF. Using reference TRBV28 and TRBJ2-7 for the parts outside the CDR3, the full variable domain is DVKVTQSSRYLVKRTGEKVFLECVQDMDHENMFWYRQDPGLGLRLIYFSYDVKMKEKGDIPEGYSVSREKKERFSLILESASTNQTSMYLCASSSAGSGNYEQYFGPGTRLTVT.

This chain links TRBV4-3 with TRBJ1-4; 8 bases align to TRBD1. The CDR3 contains 15 residues. The germline CDR1 and CDR2 sequences are LGHNA and YSLEER. V lost 1 base and J lost 4; bases outside the gene matches: 2. This CDR3 reads CASSQAGTGNEKLFF. CDR3 DNA sequence: TGCGCCAGCAGCCAAGCCGGGACAGGTAATGAAAAACTGTTTTTT.